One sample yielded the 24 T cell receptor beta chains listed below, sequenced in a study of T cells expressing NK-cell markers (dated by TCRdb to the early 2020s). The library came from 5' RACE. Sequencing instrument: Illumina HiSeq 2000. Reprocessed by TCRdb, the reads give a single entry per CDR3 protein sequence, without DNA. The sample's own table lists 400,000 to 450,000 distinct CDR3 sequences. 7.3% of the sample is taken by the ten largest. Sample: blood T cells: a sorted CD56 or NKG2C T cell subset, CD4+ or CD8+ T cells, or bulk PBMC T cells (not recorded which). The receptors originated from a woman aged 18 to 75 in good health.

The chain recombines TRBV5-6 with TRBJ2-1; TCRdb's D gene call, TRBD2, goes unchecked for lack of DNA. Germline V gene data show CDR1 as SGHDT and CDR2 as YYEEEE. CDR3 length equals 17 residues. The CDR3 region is CASSLDPGGPGYNEQFF. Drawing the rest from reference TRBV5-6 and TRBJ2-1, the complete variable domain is DAGVTQSPTHLIKTRGQQVTLRCSPKSGHDTVSWYQQALGQGPQFIFQYYEEEERQRGNFPDRFSGHQFPNYSSELNVNALLLGDSALYLCASSLDPGGPGYNEQFFGPGTRLTVL.

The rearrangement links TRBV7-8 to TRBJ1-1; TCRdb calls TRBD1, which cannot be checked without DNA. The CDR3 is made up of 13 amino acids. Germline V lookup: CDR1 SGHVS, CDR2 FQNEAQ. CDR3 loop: CASSLGGGPEAFF.

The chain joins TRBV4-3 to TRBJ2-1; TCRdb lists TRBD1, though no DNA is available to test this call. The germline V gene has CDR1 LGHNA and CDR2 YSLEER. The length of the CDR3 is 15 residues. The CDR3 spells CASSQELAAGNEQFF.

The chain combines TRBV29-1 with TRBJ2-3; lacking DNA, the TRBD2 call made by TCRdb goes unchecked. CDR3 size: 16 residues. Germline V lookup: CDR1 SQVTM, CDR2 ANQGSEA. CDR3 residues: CSVHLRLTSVGDTQYF.

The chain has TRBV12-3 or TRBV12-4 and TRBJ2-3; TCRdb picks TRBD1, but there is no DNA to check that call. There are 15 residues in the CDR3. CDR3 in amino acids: CASSRDRGLLDTQYF.

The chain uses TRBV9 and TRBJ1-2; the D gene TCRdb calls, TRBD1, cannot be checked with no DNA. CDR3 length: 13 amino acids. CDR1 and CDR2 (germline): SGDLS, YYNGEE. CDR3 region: CASTRRGGDGYTF.

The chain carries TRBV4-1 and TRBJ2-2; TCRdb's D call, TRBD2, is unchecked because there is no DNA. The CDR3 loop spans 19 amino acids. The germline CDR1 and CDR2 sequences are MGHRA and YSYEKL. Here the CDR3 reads CASSQRTSGGTLNTGELFF.

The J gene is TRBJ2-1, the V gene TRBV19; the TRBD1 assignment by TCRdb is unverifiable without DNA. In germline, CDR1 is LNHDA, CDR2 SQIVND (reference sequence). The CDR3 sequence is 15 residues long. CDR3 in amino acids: CASSARQGLSNEQFF.

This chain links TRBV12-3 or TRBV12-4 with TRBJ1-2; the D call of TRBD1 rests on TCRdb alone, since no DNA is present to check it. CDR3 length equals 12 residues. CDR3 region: CASSEGIYGYTF.

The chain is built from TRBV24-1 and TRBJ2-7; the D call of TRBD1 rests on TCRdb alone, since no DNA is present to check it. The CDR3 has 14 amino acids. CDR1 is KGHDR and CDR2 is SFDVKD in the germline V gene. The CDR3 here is CATSDGDTPYEQYF.

Here the CDR3 reads CAIGDSSEETQYF. The chain has TRBV10-3 and TRBJ2-5. The CDR3 sequence is 13 residues long. CDR1 is ENHRY, CDR2 SYGVKD, per germline.

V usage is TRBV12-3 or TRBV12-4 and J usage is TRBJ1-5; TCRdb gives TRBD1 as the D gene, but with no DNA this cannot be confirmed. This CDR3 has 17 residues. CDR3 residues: CASSPTIALYSNQPQHF.

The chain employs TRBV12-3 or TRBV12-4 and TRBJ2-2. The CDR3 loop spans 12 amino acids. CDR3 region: CASRYTEGELFF.

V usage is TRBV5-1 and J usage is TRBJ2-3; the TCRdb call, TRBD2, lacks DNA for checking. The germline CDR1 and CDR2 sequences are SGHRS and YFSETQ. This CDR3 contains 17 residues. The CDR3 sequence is CASSSAEGRLSTDTQYF.

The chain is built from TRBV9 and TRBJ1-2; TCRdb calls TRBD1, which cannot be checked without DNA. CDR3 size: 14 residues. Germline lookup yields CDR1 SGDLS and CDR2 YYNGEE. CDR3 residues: CASSLTRDGHGYTF.

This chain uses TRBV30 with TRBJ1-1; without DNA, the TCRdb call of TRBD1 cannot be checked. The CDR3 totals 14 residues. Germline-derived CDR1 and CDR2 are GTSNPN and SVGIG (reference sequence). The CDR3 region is CAWSGSGTGADAFF.

This chain's CDR3 is CASSFLAGVVGDEQFF. The chain couples TRBV12-3 or TRBV12-4 to TRBJ2-1; TCRdb calls TRBD2, which cannot be checked without DNA. CDR3 length: 16 amino acids.

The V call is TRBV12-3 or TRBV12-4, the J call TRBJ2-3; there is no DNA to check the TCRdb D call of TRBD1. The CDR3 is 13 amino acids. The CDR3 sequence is CASSFEGTDTQYF.

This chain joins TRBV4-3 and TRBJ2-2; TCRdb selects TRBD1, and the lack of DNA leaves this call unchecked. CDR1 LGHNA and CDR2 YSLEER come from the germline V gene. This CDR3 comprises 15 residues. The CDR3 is CASSQQQGDTGELFF.

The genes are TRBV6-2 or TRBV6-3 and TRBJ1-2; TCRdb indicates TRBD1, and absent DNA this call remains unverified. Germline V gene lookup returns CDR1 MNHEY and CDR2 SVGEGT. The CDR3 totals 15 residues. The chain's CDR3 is CASTSINRGSYGYTF.

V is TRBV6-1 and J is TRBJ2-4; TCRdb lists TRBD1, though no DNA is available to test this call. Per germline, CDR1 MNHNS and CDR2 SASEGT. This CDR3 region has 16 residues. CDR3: CASGQGIQIAKNIQYF.

The CDR3 sequence is CAWSHLNEQFF. The V gene is TRBV30, the J gene TRBJ2-1. CDR1 GTSNPN and CDR2 SVGIG come from the germline V gene (reference sequence). There are 11 residues in the CDR3.

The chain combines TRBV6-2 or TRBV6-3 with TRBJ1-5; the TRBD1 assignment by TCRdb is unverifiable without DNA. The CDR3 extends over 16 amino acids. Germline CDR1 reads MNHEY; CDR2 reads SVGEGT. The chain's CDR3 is CASRNQGAMGNQPQHF.

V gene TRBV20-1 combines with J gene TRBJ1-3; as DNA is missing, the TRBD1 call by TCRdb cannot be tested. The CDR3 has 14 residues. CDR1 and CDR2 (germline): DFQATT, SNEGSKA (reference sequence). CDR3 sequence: CSAASRGTGNTIYF.